This T cell receptor beta chain was observed in a study of cytomegalovirus exposure and HLA in healthy donors (dated by TCRdb to about 2017). Context from the whole study: An earlier analysis of approximately 590 of the donors reported 276 Gb of sequence data and roughly 100 million unique TCR beta sequences from 150 million to 200 million T cells. HLA typing covered class I and class II loci at four-digit resolution. Approximately 310 gigabases of sequencing data and roughly 81 million unique TCR sequences made up an early release that covered 500 to 700 HLA-typed donors. Of the roughly 410 genotyped donors, 75% to 85% were placed in the genetic ancestry cluster associated with self-reported Caucasian donors. Typing coverage differed by locus: A, B, C, DRB1 and DQB1 were typed in roughly 629-640 donors, DQA1 in around 500, DPA1 in 600 to 610, and DPB1 in approximately 450. A later analysis re-examined previously published TCR beta repertoires from roughly 720 donors and added high-resolution HLA genotyping to investigate patterns of TCR occurrence. An earlier analysis of 587 of the donors used high-throughput TCR beta sequencing to judge whether each TCR beta V gene segment behaved as functional or pseudogenic. Across 300 to 500 genotyped donors of the cohort, an average of about 220,000 unique TCR beta nucleotide sequences per donor were sequenced, and approximately 17% of those sequences were non-productive. Donor age, sex, ethnicity and CMV serostatus were compiled together with the repertoire data. Five DR-DQ haplotypes were handled as single units for association and clustering, since linkage in the cohort was strong. The study combined high-throughput TCR immunosequencing, statistical association of individual TCRs with disease status, and machine learning to predict cytomegalovirus infection status. The study used immunosequencing to profile the T cell repertoires of approximately 640 subjects and linked those repertoires to cytomegalovirus serostatus. The study was designed to test whether signatures of past pathogen exposure could be identified by cataloging public T cell receptors. A later genetic analysis used genome-wide SNP genotypes for about three fifths of the roughly 700 donors, treating that subset as a discovery cohort. Along with the roughly 610-subject first cohort, a separate validation cohort of 120 different subjects was used. Rather than drawing on any new phenotypic data, the later analysis identified candidate immune exposures from TCR beta sequences and the way those sequences occurred across donors. All discovery cohort repertoires had been generated using a single sequencing platform. Results and caveats for the whole study, not just this receptor: In a later genetic analysis, fewer N-insertions in productive TCRs were reported among donors in an Asian-associated ancestry cluster than the 666-donor mean. V-gene and J-gene trimming of TCR beta chains was associated with a missense DCLRE1C variant in a later genetic analysis, and the association was replicated in an independent cohort. In an earlier analysis of about 600 of the donors, most TCR beta V segments appeared in productive rearrangements about 87% or about 30% of the time, broadly matching IMGT annotations. Because HLA typing was missing for some donors at each locus, association tests included only the typed subset. At a false discovery rate of 0.05, a later analysis linked around 15,000 TCR beta sequences to specific HLA alleles. Most TCR sequences were seen in very few donors, while some public TCRs were found in many individuals. Only TCR beta chains were sequenced in this cohort, and the absence of alpha or paired-chain data limited detectable features. According to a later analysis, most CMV-associated TCR beta chains appeared to be HLA-restricted, and the HLA associations seemed to be driven largely by CMV exposure. A cluster of highly shared sequence variants was judged likely to represent a technical artifact of the sequencing pipeline. A further reported finding was that TCR beta sequences accurately predicted the HLA-A and HLA-B alleles for most subjects in the first cohort. Because counts were too low, roughly 16 rarely observed V segments, including chromosome 9 orphons, were excluded from the earlier analysis of 587 of the donors. Strong co-occurrence of HLA alleles, especially DR and DQ, made assigning TCR associations to individual alleles difficult. According to a later analysis, parvovirus B19, influenza, CMV and Epstein-Barr virus appeared linked to several top co-occurrence clusters. Presence/absence analyses assumed roughly uniform sequencing depth across donors, an assumption that may not hold. Linkage disequilibrium might explain the correlated functional status among segregating V segments, but an unknown experimental factor could not be ruled out. According to a later analysis, TCR association rates differed among HLA loci, with DRB1 alleles showing the most associated TCRs and HLA-C alleles showing the fewest. In vitro tests confirmed that a few of the cytomegalovirus-associated TCR beta chains recognize cytomegalovirus antigens. The classifier was reported to diagnose cytomegalovirus status with high specificity and sensitivity in both the original and validation cohorts. The authors suggested that the approach could potentially be generalized to other disease states and immunological phenotypes. In a later analysis, HLA-associated TCR beta chains showed more clonal expansion and lower generation probabilities than non-associated chains that were equally common. The only immune exposure information available for the cohort was CMV serostatus. Because the 87-base-pair reads could not distinguish some IMGT-functional V segments, including TRBV6-2 and TRBV6-3, those segments were excluded. A total of 150 to 200 TCR beta chains were listed by the study as associated with cytomegalovirus.

In total, 666 healthy bone marrow donors made up the cohort. Cohort members were all nominally healthy when sampled, although unrecorded immune exposures were likely present. The donor tested CMV seronegative and was one of the 352 seronegative cohort members. Each donor provided a peripheral blood sample, and peripheral blood mononuclear cells were used for TCR beta sequencing. The Qiagen DNeasy Blood Extraction Kit was used to extract genomic DNA from the blood cell samples. As regards this clone: Its cognate antigen has yet to be identified. There are no base qualities to consult, and no much larger clone falls within one base.

The germline V end is reduced by 1 base and the J end by 6 bases; junction bases left unmatched: 10. CDR1 and CDR2, per the germline V gene (reference sequence), are GTSNPN and SVGIG. Measured from the cysteine to the phenylalanine, the CDR3 is 15 residues long. Only the CDR3 portion is preserved as DNA: 45 bases, with reading frame beginning at the first base. The library was built by means of the immunoSEQ multiplex PCR assay. For the multiplex PCR, a mixture combining 60 forward primers for TCR Vbeta segments and 13 reverse primers for TCR Jbeta segments was used. Amplification of the CDR3 region of rearranged TCR beta genes was performed with a multiplex PCR assay on genomic DNA. On the Illumina HiSeq System, the amplified TCR beta libraries were sequenced as 87-base-pair reads. In the authors' own workflow: Across the 600 to 700 repertoires, a later analysis counted around 80 million unique TCR beta chains, around 11 million of which were shared by at least two donors. A nearest-neighbor algorithm error-corrected the raw reads and collapsed the reads into unique sequences, merging closely related sequences to remove PCR and sequencing errors. To assign V, D and J gene segments, CDR3 sequences were aligned to IMGT reference sequences. Each retained sequence needed at least a six-nucleotide match to both a V gene segment and a J gene segment. A rearrangement counted as productive if the CDR3 had no stop codons and remained in frame with V and J, and every other rearrangement counted as non-productive. CDR3 was defined by IMGT convention, running from the second conserved V-encoded cysteine to the conserved J-encoded phenylalanine. In an earlier analysis of around 570 of the donors, sequences lacking an unambiguous match to a single V gene segment were excluded. An earlier analysis of a few hundred of the donors classified V segments as functional when productive rearrangements were above 56.7% and as segregating when the standard deviation between donors was above 5%. To diagnose cytomegalovirus status from the catalog of TCR beta chain sequences, a statistical classification framework was built. In a later analysis, V and J genes were assigned by comparing TCR nucleotide sequences against IMGT/GENE-DB human TR gene sequences. A later analysis assigned CDR3 sequences and most-parsimonious VDJ recombination scenarios with the TCRdist pipeline. In a later analysis, each TCR beta chain was defined by its CDR3 amino acid sequence together with its V-gene family, and reads lacking a unique V-gene family were excluded. To address suspected cross-contamination and a sequencing artifact, a later analysis removed around 590 highly shared, low-generation-probability nucleotide sequences. A later analysis calculated a clonal expansion index for each public chain from normalized within-repertoire ranks of inferred template counts. In a later analysis, generation probabilities were computed using a VDJ recombination model fitted to out-of-frame rearrangements, and the results were checked against IGoR. Hypergeometric tests were used in a later analysis to score TCR-TCR, TCR-HLA and TCR-CMV co-occurrence, with a repertoire-size bias correction applied to the TCR pairs. False discovery rates were estimated in a later analysis by permuting HLA or CMV assignments 20 times. A later analysis grouped co-occurring TCRs with DBSCAN, adding TCRdist sequence similarity when clustering within HLA-allele-positive subsets. Repertoires with fewer than 30,000 or more than 120,000 public chains, plus five repertoires with anomalous nucleotide sharing, were excluded from co-occurrence clustering. The table comes from immuneACCESS by way of TCRdb, which keeps in-frame sequences with V and J called. Part of the clones is missing from these tables; in studies checked, under half for an unresolved V gene and the rest for unknown reasons. V and J calls and clone size are as listed in that table; D and trimming were resolved from the DNA. In all, the sample holds under 300,000 clones, and approximately 70% of those were seen once. About 2.2% of the sample lies in the top ten.

This clonotype was obtained from a female donor in good health and CMV-seronegative. The rearrangement joined TRBV30 to TRBJ2-3, with 7 middle bases fitting TRBD1. The source material was PBMCs. The CDR3 corresponds to CAWSGGQAQLDTQYF. The DNA is TGTGCCTGGAGTGGAGGACAGGCCCAGCTTGATACGCAGTATTTT.